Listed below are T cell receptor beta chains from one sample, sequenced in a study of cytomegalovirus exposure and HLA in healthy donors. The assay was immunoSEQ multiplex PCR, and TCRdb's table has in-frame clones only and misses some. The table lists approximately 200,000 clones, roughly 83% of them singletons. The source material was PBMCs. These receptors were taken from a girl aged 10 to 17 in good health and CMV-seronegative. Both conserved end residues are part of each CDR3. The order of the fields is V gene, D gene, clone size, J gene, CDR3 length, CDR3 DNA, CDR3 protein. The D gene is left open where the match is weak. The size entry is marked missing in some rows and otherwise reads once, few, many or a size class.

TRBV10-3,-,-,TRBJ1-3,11,TGTGCCATCAGTTCGGGAAACACCATATATTTT,CAISSGNTIYF
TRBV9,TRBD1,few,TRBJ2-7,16,TGTGCCAGCAGCGTAGATGGGACAGGGAGTACCTACGAGCAGTACTTC,CASSVDGTGSTYEQYF
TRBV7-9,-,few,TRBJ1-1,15,TGTGCCAGCAGCTTAATAGGTCAGGGGTACACTGAAGCTTTCTTT,CASSLIGQGYTEAFF
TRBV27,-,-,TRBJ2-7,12,TGTGCCAGCAGGAGTAGCTCCTACGAGCAGTACTTC,CASRSSSYEQYF
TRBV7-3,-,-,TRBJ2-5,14,TGTGCCAGCAGCTTATACCCGTCGGTTGAGACCCAGTACTTC,CASSLYPSVETQYF
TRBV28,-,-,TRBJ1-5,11,TGTGCCAGCAGTTTTAGAGCCCCCCAGCATTTT,CASSFRAPQHF
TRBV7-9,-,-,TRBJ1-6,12,TGTTCCAGCAGTCATCCCAATTCACCCCTCCACTTT,CSSSHPNSPLHF
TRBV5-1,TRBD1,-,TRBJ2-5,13,TGCGCCAGCAGAGAGACAGGGGCGGAGACCCAGTACTTC,CASRETGAETQYF
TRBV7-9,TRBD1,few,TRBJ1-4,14,TGTGCCAGCAGCTTAGGGACAGGGGGTGAAAAACTGTTTTTT,CASSLGTGGEKLFF
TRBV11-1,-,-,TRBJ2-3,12,TGTGCCAGCACCTCGGTCGCGGATACGCAGTATTTT,CASTSVADTQYF
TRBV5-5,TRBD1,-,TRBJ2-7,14,TGTGCCAGCAGCCTCGGACAGGGAAGTAGCGAGCAGTACTTC,CASSLGQGSSEQYF
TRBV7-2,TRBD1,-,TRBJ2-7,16,TGTGCCAGCAGCTTAAGGACAGGGGGCGACTCCTACGAGCAGTACTTC,CASSLRTGGDSYEQYF
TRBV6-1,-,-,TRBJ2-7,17,TGTGCCAGCAGTGGGGCGTGGAAAGGTCCCTCGGCCTACGAGCAGTACTTC,CASSGAWKGPSAYEQYF
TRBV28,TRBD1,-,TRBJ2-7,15,TGTGCCAGCAGCACCGGGACAGCCTCTCCCTACGAGCAGTACTTC,CASSTGTASPYEQYF
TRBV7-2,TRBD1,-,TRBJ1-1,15,TGTGCCAGCAGCTTAGCGCAAGGGACAGCCACTGAAGCTTTCTTT,CASSLAQGTATEAFF
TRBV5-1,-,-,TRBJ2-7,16,TGCGCCAGCAGCTTGGGAGAGGGTCTGAGCTCCTACGAGCAGTACTTC,CASSLGEGLSSYEQYF
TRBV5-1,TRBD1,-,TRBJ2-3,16,TGCGCCAGCAGCGGGGGGACAGGGGGCTTAGGAGATACGCAGTATTTT,CASSGGTGGLGDTQYF
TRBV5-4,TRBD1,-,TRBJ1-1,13,TGTGCCAGCAGCGGACAGGGTTGGGCTGAAGCTTTCTTT,CASSGQGWAEAFF
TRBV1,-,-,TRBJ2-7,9,TGCACCATCGGACATCGCCAGTACTTC,CTIGHRQYF
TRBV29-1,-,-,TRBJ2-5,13,TGCAGCGTTGCCCGGGACTCCCAAGAGACCCAGTACTTC,CSVARDSQETQYF
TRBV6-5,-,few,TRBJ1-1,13,TGTGCCAGCAGCCAAATCCGGGACACTGAAGCTTTCTTT,CASSQIRDTEAFF
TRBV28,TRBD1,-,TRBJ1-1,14,TGTGCCAGCATAACCAGGGGGGTAGGCACTGAAGCTTTCTTT,CASITRGVGTEAFF
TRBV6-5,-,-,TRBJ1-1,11,TGTGCCAGCAGTGAGACGGGTGAAGCTTTCTTT,CASSETGEAFF
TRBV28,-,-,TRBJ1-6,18,TGTGCCAGCAGGACCTCGGCAGGGAAGAGCTCCTATAATTCACCCCTCCACTTT,CASRTSAGKSSYNSPLHF
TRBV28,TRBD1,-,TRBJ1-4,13,TGTGCCAGCATTGACAGGGTCGGCGAAAAACTGTTTTTT,CASIDRVGEKLFF
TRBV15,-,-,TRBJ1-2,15,TGTGCCACCAGCAGAGATTTAGCCAGCGAGTATGGCTACACCTTC,CATSRDLASEYGYTF
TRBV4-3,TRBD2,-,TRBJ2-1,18,TGCGCCAGCAGCCAAGATCGAGCGGGGGTTAGCTCCTACAATGAGCAGTTCTTC,CASSQDRAGVSSYNEQFF
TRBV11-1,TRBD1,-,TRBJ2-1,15,TGTGCCAGCAGCCCGGACAGGGCCAATATCAATGAGCAGTTCTTC,CASSPDRANINEQFF
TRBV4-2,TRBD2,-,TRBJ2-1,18,TGTGCCAGCAGCCAAGCAGGGGTGACTAGCGGGAGTGGGGATGAGCAGTTCTTC,CASSQAGVTSGSGDEQFF
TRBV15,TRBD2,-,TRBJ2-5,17,TGTGCCACCAGCAGAAAGATTAGCGGGACAACCCAAGAGACCCAGTACTTC,CATSRKISGTTQETQYF
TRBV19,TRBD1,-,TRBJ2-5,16,TGTGCCAGTAGTATTTGGGGGACAGGGGATCAAGAGACCCAGTACTTC,CASSIWGTGDQETQYF
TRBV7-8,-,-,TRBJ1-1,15,TGTGCCAGCAGCTTAGCCTCGGGGATGAACACTGAAGCTTTCTTT,CASSLASGMNTEAFF
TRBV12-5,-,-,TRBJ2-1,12,TGTGCTAGTGGTTGGGGCAGTGGTGAGCAGTTCTTC,CASGWGSGEQFF
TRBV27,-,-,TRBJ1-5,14,TGTGCCAGCAGTTTAGAACGTACAAATCAGCCCCAGCATTTT,CASSLERTNQPQHF
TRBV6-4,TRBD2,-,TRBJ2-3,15,TGTGCCAGCAGTGACTCCGGGGGGGCCACAGATACGCAGTATTTT,CASSDSGGATDTQYF
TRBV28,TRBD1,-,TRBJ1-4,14,TGTGCCAGCCTGGGGCAGACAGGGGGAGAAAAACTGTTTTTT,CASLGQTGGEKLFF
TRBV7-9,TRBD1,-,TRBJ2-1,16,TGTGCCAGCAGCTCCAGGGGGCTGGAACCTTCGGGTGAGCAGTTCTTC,CASSSRGLEPSGEQFF
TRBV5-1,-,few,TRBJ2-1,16,TGCGCCAGCAGCTTCGCCGGAACTAGCTCCTACAATGAGCAGTTCTTC,CASSFAGTSSYNEQFF
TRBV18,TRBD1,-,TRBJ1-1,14,TGTGCCAGCTCACGAGGGCAGGGGGTCACTGAAGCTTTCTTT,CASSRGQGVTEAFF
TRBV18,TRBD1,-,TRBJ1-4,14,TGTGCCAGCTCACGGACAGGAAATAATGAAAAACTGTTTTTT,CASSRTGNNEKLFF
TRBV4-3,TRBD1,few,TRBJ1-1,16,TGCGCCAGCAGCCAAGATTGGGGGATCAGGGGGCCTGAAGCTTTCTTT,CASSQDWGIRGPEAFF
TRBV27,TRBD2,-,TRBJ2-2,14,TGTGCCAGCAGCCCGGGACTAGTCGGGAGGGAGCTGTTTTTT,CASSPGLVGRELFF
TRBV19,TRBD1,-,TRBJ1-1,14,TGTGCCAGTAGTCCTGACAGGGGGAACACTGAAGCTTTCTTT,CASSPDRGNTEAFF
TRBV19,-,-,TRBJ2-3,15,TGTGCCAGTAGTATTGGGCAGGGGCGCACAGATACGCAGTATTTT,CASSIGQGRTDTQYF
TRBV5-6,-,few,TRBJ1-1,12,TGTGCCAGCAGCTTCGGAGTGTCAGTAGCTTTCTTT,CASSFGVSVAFF
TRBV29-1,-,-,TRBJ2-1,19,TGCAGCGTTGAAGATGTGGGGAGACTCGCGCGAACTACCTACAATGAGCAGTTCTTC,CSVEDVGRLARTTYNEQFF
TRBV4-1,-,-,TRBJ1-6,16,TGCGCCAGCAGCCAAGGTCAACAGGCTCTAATGGCACCCCTCCACTTT,CASSQGQQALMAPLHF